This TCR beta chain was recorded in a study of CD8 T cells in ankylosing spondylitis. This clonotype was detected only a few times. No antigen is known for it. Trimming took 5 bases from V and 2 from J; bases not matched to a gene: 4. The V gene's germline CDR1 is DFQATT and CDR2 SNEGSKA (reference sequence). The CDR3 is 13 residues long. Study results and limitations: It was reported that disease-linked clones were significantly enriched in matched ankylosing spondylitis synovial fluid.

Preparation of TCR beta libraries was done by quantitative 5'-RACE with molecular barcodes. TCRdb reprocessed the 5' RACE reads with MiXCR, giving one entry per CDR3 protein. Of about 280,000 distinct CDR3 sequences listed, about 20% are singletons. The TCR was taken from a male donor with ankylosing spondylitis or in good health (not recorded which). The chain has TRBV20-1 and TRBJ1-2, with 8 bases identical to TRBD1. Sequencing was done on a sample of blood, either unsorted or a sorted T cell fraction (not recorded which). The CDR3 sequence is CSAENRGNYGYTF. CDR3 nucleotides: TGCAGTGCTGAGAACAGGGGGAACTATGGCTACACCTTC.